This is a list of T cell receptor beta chains from one sample in a study of CXCR3-negative and CXCR3-positive naive CD8 T cells. TCRdb re-called the 5' RACE reads and shows each CDR3 protein once, DNA omitted. This table lists about 120,000 distinct CDR3 sequences. The material sequenced was naive CXCR3+ CD8+ T cells from blood. The receptors here all came from a human donor in good health. Some clones in this sample may be carry-over from other donors' samples. Both conserved end residues are part of each CDR3. Fields, in order: V gene, J gene, CDR3 protein.

TRBV4-1,TRBJ1-5,CASSQDTTTNQPQHF
TRBV9,TRBJ2-1,CASSVRGVSYNEQFF
TRBV29-1,TRBJ2-1,CSVDRPDYSYNEQFF
TRBV11-2,TRBJ2-1,CASSFTGYNEQFF
TRBV5-4,TRBJ2-7,CASSLGGYSYEQYF
TRBV11-3,TRBJ2-7,CASSPGRGRYEQYF
TRBV9,TRBJ2-1,CASSVLAGANEQFF
TRBV29-1,TRBJ1-1,CSVVAGNTEAFF
TRBV3-1,TRBJ2-7,CASSQDRGLAYYEQYF
TRBV4-1,TRBJ2-3,CASSHVPERGGRDTQYF